These 25 T cell receptor beta chains came from one sample sequenced in a study of vaccination effects on CD4 cells after COVID-19. Peptide-pool stimulation followed by sequencing identified expanded antigen-specific CD4+ clonotypes in the ViraFEST assay. The authors isolated CD4+ T cells after 9 to 10 days of culture. Each participant was given two doses of one vaccine (BNT162b2 or mRNA-1273). Only in-frame clones appear in the TCRdb table, and some are missing; sequencing was by immunoSEQ multiplex PCR. In the table there are about 27,000 clones, roughly four fifths of which are singletons. These receptors are not linked to any known antigen. The sample consisted of CD4+ T cells from PBMCs cultured with HCoV-NL63 spike peptides, taken after COVID-19 vaccination. These receptors all stem from a human donor who received a COVID-19 vaccine. Some clones in this sample may be carry-over from other donors' samples.

The rearrangement links TRBV6-5 to TRBJ2-1; perhaps TRBD1 as D (5 bases). Germline lookup yields CDR1 MNHEY and CDR2 SVGAGI. V dropped 8 bases and J dropped 7 bases, with 12 bases sitting between them. This CDR3 contains 12 residues. The CDR3 sequence: CASSVQGNEQFF. The CDR3 region has the DNA TGTGCCAGCTCGGTTCAGGGTAATGAGCAGTTCTTC.

This clone was recorded only once. The chain joins TRBV2 to TRBJ1-4, with D possibly matching TRBD1 (5 bases). The germline V and J ends were trimmed by 6 bases and 0 bases, with 8 bases remaining between them. CDR1 is SNHLY, CDR2 FYNNEI, per germline. There are 14 residues in the CDR3. CDR3 sequence: CASSGQATNEKLFF. In DNA, the CDR3 is TGTGCCAGCAGCGGACAAGCAACTAATGAAAAACTGTTTTTT.

The chain recombines TRBV4-1 with TRBJ1-4; D may be TRBD1 (6 bases). V lost 2 bases to trimming and J lost 0 bases, with 10 bases between them. Germline assignment: CDR1 MGHRA and CDR2 YSYEKL. The CDR3 consists of 16 residues. CDR3 in amino acids: CASSQRGTTTNEKLFF. DNA for the CDR3: TGCGCCAGCAGCCAAAGGGGGACTACAACTAATGAAAAACTGTTTTTT.

The chain carries TRBV10-3 and TRBJ2-2; 9 bases align to TRBD1. CDR1 ENHRY and CDR2 SYGVKD come from the germline V gene. CDR3 size: 15 residues. Losses at the gene ends were 5 bases for V and 6 bases for J; bases not matched to a gene: 7. The CDR3 DNA sequence: TGTGCCATCAGTCCGGGACAGGGTTTATCCGGGGAGCTGTTTTTT. Translation gives CAISPGQGLSGELFF.

The V and J genes are TRBV12-3 or TRBV12-4 and TRBJ2-1; no definite D call. CDR3 length equals 11 residues. V dropped 6 bases and J dropped 4 bases, with 4 bases sitting between them. The CDR3 region has the DNA TGTGCCAGCAGAGCTTACAATGAGCAGTTCTTC. This gives the protein CASRAYNEQFF.

This chain links TRBV28 with TRBJ2-2, with a possible D match to TRBD1 (6 bases). Trimming removed 4 bases at V and 5 bases at J, with 20 bases between. The CDR3 is 17 amino acids. From germline, CDR1 is MDHEN and CDR2 SYDVKM. The CDR3 DNA sequence: TGTGCCAGCAGTTCGTCACAAATAGGGGGTAGGACCGGGGAGCTGTTTTTT. This codes for CASSSSQIGGRTGELFF.

This chain connects TRBV18 to TRBJ1-1; D unclear. Trimming took 1 base from V and 5 from J, leaving 11 bases between them. CDR3 length: 14 amino acids. Germline V gives CDR1 KGHSH, CDR2 LQKENI. CDR3 loop: CASSPLWDGTEAFF. DNA for the CDR3: TGTGCCAGCTCACCACTCTGGGATGGGACTGAAGCTTTCTTT.

V gene TRBV6-5 combines with J gene TRBJ1-4; weak D call: TRBD1 (5 bases). V was cut by 4 bases and J by 8 bases, with 20 bases left in between. The CDR3 has 16 amino acids. CDR1 is MNHEY, CDR2 SVGAGI, per germline. For the CDR3, the DNA is TGTGCCAGCAGTTCGATACGGGGCAAAAAGGGGGAAAAACTGTTTTTT. It codes for CASSSIRGKKGEKLFF.

The chain recombines TRBV5-1 with TRBJ2-7; D not certain. Trimming removed 4 bases at V and 6 bases at J, with 20 bases between. The CDR3 length is 15 residues. In germline, CDR1 is SGHRS, CDR2 YFSETQ. The CDR3 DNA reads TGCGCCAGCAGCGTAGACGGAGACCCTATAGCCGAGCAGTACGTC. This translates into CASSVDGDPIAEQYV.

The sample holds one count of this clone. This sequence joins TRBV6-5 and TRBJ1-1; D gene unclear. Germline values: CDR1 MNHEY, CDR2 SVGAGI. Trimming stripped 6 bases from V and 4 bases from J, with 6 bases between. CDR3 length: 11 amino acids. The CDR3 DNA follows: TGTGCCAGCAGGGAGTTCACTGAAGCTTTCTTT. Translating it yields CASREFTEAFF.

This sequence joins TRBV7-3 and TRBJ1-6; D is unclear. Germline loops: CDR1 SGHTA, CDR2 FQGTGA. This CDR3 has 13 residues. Trimming left V 5 bases short and J 7 bases short, with 9 bases between. CDR3 sequence: CASSPFINSPLHF. The CDR3 DNA follows: TGTGCCAGCAGCCCTTTTATAAATTCACCCCTCCACTTT.

This clone occurred once. V is TRBV3-1 (or the pseudogene TRBV3-2) and J is TRBJ2-1; D gene uncertain. The ends were cut back, 5 bases at V and 12 bases at J, with 17 bases in the middle. Looked up from germline, CDR1 is LGHDT and CDR2 is YNNKEL (reference sequence). The CDR3 covers 13 residues. CDR3 coding DNA: TGTGCCAGCAGCTTTCTGGAGTCGGGCAGGCAGTTCTTC. This sequence encodes CASSFLESGRQFF.

The chain combines TRBV19 with TRBJ2-5, with D perhaps TRBD1 (6 bases). Germline assignment: CDR1 LNHDA and CDR2 SQIVND (reference sequence). The CDR3 extends over 15 amino acids. Trimming pared 6 bases from V and 5 bases from J, leaving 19 bases between. The CDR3 spells CASRPTGTPVETQYF. CDR3 in DNA: TGTGCCAGTAGACCCACCGGGACACCCGTGGAGACCCAGTACTTC.

The sample holds one count of this clone. This chain uses TRBV6-5 with TRBJ2-7; no firm D call. The length of the CDR3 is 14 residues. Per the germline V gene, CDR1 is MNHEY and CDR2 is SVGAGI. The V gene lost 7 bases and the J gene lost 3 bases, with 16 bases spanning the gap. CDR3 sequence: CASNKPTQSYEQYV. CDR3 DNA sequence: TGTGCCAGCAACAAACCCACCCAGAGCTACGAGCAGTACGTC.

This chain links TRBV5-1 with TRBJ2-2; D perhaps matches TRBD2 (5 bases). The CDR3 is 15 residues long. CDR1 is SGHRS, CDR2 YFSETQ, per germline. Trimming stripped 1 base from V and 5 bases from J, with 12 bases between. The DNA for the CDR3 is TGCGCCAGCAGCTTGCTCGGGGTGAGAACCGGGGAGCTGTTTTTT. Protein sequence: CASSLLGVRTGELFF.

The chain uses TRBV13 and TRBJ1-1, with D possibly TRBD1 on 6 matching bases. Germline CDR1 is PRHDT and CDR2 is FYEKMQ (reference sequence). The V and J ends lost 4 bases and 4 bases respectively, with 13 bases between them. The CDR3 totals 14 residues. CDR3 in amino acids: CASSSKQGSTEAFF. In DNA form, the CDR3 reads TGTGCCAGCAGCTCGAAACAGGGTTCCACTGAAGCTTTCTTT.

Here the CDR3 DNA reads TGTGCCAGTAGTATAGATCGGGGGGAGAATCAGCCCCAGCATTTT. This encodes CASSIDRGENQPQHF. The genes are TRBV19 and TRBJ1-5; D is possibly TRBD1 (5 bases). This CDR3 is 15 amino acids long. Germline V gene data show CDR1 as LNHDA and CDR2 as SQIVND (reference sequence). Trimming shortened V by 0 bases and J by 4 bases, and 10 bases separated the two germline ends.

The CDR3 DNA is TGTGCCAGCAGCTTGGCCGGGCGGGGAGCCAACGTCCTGACTTTC. Amino acids: CASSLAGRGANVLTF. The rearrangement links TRBV5-4 to TRBJ2-6; D possibly corresponds to TRBD2 (6 bases). Trimming removed 0 bases from V and 7 bases from J, with 11 bases in between. This CDR3 spans 15 amino acids. Germline CDR1 is SGHNT and CDR2 is YYREEE (reference sequence).

This chain links TRBV7-8 with TRBJ1-5, with a weak D call TRBD1 (5 bases). CDR1 SGHVS and CDR2 FQNEAQ come from the germline V gene. CDR3 length: 18 amino acids. V lost 2 bases, J lost 1 base, and 18 bases lay in between. The CDR3 sequence is CASSLRAGNVWSNQPQHF. The CDR3, as DNA: TGTGCCAGCAGCTTAAGGGCAGGGAACGTATGGAGCAATCAGCCCCAGCATTTT.

This chain joins TRBV24-1 and TRBJ2-3, with D maybe TRBD2 (5 bases). V was trimmed by 6 bases and J by 1 base, leaving 7 bases between them. CDR3 length equals 13 residues. In germline, CDR1 is KGHDR, CDR2 SFDVKD. The CDR3 is CATSTRGTDTQYF. CDR3 DNA sequence: TGTGCCACCAGTACTAGGGGCACAGATACGCAGTATTTT.

The chain joins TRBV24-1 to TRBJ2-3, with D unclear. Trimming took 1 base from V and 6 from J, leaving 4 bases between them. This CDR3 is 12 amino acids long. Per the germline V gene, CDR1 is KGHDR and CDR2 is SFDVKD. The CDR3 region is CATSDFGDTQYF. The DNA for the CDR3 is TGTGCCACCAGTGATTTCGGTGATACGCAGTATTTT.

V usage is TRBV24-1 and J usage is TRBJ1-2; D gene ambiguous. The ends were cut back, 5 bases at V and 6 bases at J, with 9 bases in the middle. This CDR3 contains 12 residues. In germline, CDR1 is KGHDR, CDR2 SFDVKD. CDR3: CATSGTANGYTF. The CDR3 DNA follows: TGTGCCACCAGTGGGACGGCGAATGGCTACACCTTC.

The J gene is TRBJ1-2, the V gene TRBV19; tentatively, D is TRBD1 (5 bases). This CDR3 spans 13 amino acids. The ends were cut back, 6 bases at V and 8 bases at J, with 16 bases in the middle. Germline loops: CDR1 LNHDA, CDR2 SQIVND (reference sequence). CDR3 bases: TGTGCCAGTAGCAGGGACTTGGGGTTGGGCTACACCTTC. Protein sequence: CASSRDLGLGYTF.

This rearrangement joins TRBV5-5 to TRBJ1-3, with 9 bases that match TRBD1. Germline CDR1 and CDR2: SGHKS and YYEKEE (reference sequence). The CDR3 totals 16 residues. The V and J ends lost 4 bases and 4 bases, in that order; junction bases with no gene match: 9. CDR3 amino acids: CASSKEQGASGNTIYF. CDR3 nucleotide sequence: TGTGCCAGCAGCAAGGAACAGGGGGCGTCGGGAAACACCATATATTTT. Supplemented by reference TRBV5-5 and TRBJ1-3, the full variable domain reads DAGVTQSPTHLIKTRGQQVTLRCSPISGHKSVSWYQQVLGQGPQFIFQYYEKEERGRGNFPDRFSARQFPNYSSELNVNALLLGDSALYLCASSKEQGASGNTIYFGEGSWLTVV.

Concerning this clone: Relative to the germline gene, one junction end is altered; a read error may explain this. CDR3 region: CSARGLTAF. The CDR3, as DNA: TGCAGTGCTAGAGGACTCACGGCCTTC. The rearrangement joins TRBV20-1 to TRBJ1-2; D is unresolved. The CDR3 totals 9 residues. CDR1 and CDR2 from the germline V gene are DFQATT and SNEGSKA (reference sequence).